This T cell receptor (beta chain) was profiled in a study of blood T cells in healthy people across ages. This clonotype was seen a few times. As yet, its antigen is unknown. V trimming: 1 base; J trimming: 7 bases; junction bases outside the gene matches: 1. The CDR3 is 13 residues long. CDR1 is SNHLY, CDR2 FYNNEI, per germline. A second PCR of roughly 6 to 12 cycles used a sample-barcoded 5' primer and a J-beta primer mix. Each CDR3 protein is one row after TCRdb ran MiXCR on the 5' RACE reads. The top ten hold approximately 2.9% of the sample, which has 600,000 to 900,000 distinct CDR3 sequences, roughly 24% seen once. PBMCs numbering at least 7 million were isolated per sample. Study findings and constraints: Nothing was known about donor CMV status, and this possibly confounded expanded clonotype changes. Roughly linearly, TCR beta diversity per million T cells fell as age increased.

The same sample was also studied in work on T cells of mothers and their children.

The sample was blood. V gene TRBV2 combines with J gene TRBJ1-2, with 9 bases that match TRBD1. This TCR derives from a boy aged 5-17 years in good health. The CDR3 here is CASSEVTGGGYTF. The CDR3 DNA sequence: TGTGCCAGCAGTGAAGTGACAGGGGGTGGCTACACCTTC.